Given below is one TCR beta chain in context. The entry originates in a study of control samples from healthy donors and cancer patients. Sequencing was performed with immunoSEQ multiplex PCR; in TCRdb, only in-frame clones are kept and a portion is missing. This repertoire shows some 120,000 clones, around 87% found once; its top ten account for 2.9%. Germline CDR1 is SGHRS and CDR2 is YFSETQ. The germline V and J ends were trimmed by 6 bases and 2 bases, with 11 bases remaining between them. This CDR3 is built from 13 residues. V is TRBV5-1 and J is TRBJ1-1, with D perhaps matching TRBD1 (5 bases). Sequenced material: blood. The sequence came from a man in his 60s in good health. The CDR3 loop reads CASKLGANTEAFF. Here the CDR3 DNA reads TGCGCCAGCAAACTAGGGGCCAACACTGAAGCTTTCTTT. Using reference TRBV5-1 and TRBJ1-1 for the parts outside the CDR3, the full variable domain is KAGVTQTPRYLIKTRGQQVTLSCSPISGHRSVSWYQQTPGQGLQFLFEYFSETQRNKGNFPGRFSGRQFSNSRSEMNVSTLELGDSALYLCASKLGANTEAFFGQGTRLTVV.